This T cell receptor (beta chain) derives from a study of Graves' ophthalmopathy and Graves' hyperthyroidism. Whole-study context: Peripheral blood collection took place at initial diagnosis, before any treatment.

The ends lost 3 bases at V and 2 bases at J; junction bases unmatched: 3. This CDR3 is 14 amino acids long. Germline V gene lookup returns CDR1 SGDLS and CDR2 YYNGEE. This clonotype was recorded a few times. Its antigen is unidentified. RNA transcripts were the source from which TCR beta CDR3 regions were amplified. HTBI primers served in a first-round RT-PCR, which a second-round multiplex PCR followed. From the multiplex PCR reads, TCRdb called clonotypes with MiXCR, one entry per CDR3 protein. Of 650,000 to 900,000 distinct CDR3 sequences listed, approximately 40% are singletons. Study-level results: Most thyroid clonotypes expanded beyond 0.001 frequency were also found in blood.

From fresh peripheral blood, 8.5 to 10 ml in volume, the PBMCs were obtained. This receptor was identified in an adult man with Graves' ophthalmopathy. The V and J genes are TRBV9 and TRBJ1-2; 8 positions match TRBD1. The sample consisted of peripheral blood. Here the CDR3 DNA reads TGTGCCAGCAGCGCCTGGACAGGGAACTATGGCTACACCTTC. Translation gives CASSAWTGNYGYTF.